This T cell receptor (beta chain) was found in a study of breast tumors, draining lymph nodes, adjacent tissues. Study outcomes and limitations: Tumor repertoires ranked between lymph nodes and nontumor tissue in diversity, with V and J gene preferences. Data only fit, rather than demonstrated, lymph node origin of most tumor T cells.

Axillary draining lymph nodes of breast cancer patients supplied the node samples. TCRdb passed the multiplex PCR reads through MiXCR, listing each CDR3 protein once. The sample lists tens of thousands of distinct CDR3 sequences, around 30% seen once, with 8% to 9% in the top ten. This clonotype was observed many times. What it recognizes is unknown. V was cut by 0 bases and J by 4 bases, with 12 bases left in between. CDR1 is SGHRS and CDR2 is YFSETQ in the germline V gene. The CDR3 has 15 residues. The sequence came from a female donor with breast cancer. Some clones in this sample may be carry-over from other donors' samples. The gene calls are TRBV5-1 and TRBJ2-3; no clear D. The sequenced sample consisted of axillary lymph node tissue. This CDR3 reads CASSLDGSRADTQYF. The CDR3 DNA is TGCGCCAGCAGCTTGGATGGTAGCCGGGCAGATACGCAGTATTTT.